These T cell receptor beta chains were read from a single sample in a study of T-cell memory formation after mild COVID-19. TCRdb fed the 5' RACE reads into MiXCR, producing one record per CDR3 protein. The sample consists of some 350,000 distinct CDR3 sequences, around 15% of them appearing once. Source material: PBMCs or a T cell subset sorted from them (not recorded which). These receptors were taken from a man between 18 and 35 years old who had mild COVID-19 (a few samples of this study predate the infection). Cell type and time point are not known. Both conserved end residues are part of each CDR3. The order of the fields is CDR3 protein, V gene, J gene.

CASMETASNTGELFF	TRBV7-2	TRBJ2-2
CASSEDSEYSNQPQHF	TRBV25-1	TRBJ1-5
CSGRVTATEAFF	TRBV29-1	TRBJ1-1
CASSTLGETQYF	TRBV7-2	TRBJ2-5
CASRPDAGELFF	TRBV2	TRBJ2-2
CASSYRGDEKLFF	TRBV27	TRBJ1-4
CSAHPGTHRGYTF	TRBV20-1	TRBJ1-2
CASSQKKSGPIQETQYF	TRBV6-2/TRBV6-3	TRBJ2-5
CASSREGAATNEKLFF	TRBV18	TRBJ1-4
CSVADTGGTPEAFF	TRBV29-1	TRBJ1-1
CSARGLNEQYF	TRBV20-1	TRBJ2-7
CASSFDSSHYGYTF	TRBV12-3/TRBV12-4	TRBJ1-2
CASSPPRGRQETQYF	TRBV3-1	TRBJ2-5
CASSPTGTSGGANVLTF	TRBV7-3	TRBJ2-6
CASASSGRANYGYTF	TRBV2	TRBJ1-2
CASSSGTGFYEQYF	TRBV12-3/TRBV12-4	TRBJ2-7
CASSLFRGRTGELFF	TRBV11-2	TRBJ2-2
CASSLNPGKSTEAFF	TRBV7-3	TRBJ1-1
CSARRRTSGDTIYF	TRBV20-1	TRBJ1-3
CASRRTGGGGETQYF	TRBV6-4	TRBJ2-5
CASSKPGQGGVRGPPLHF	TRBV12-3/TRBV12-4	TRBJ1-6
CASHRDSGKNIQYF	TRBV5-1	TRBJ2-4
CASSFRAKTDTQYF	TRBV27	TRBJ2-3
CASSPSRGTGPEQYF	TRBV12-3/TRBV12-4	TRBJ2-7
CAIAPSGFAEAFF	TRBV6-6	TRBJ1-1
CASSFDERGVYEQYF	TRBV5-1	TRBJ2-7
CSAPLAGGPNNEQFF	TRBV20-1	TRBJ2-1
CASSPRRQGETQYF	TRBV12-3/TRBV12-4	TRBJ2-5
CSVDKADSTDTQYF	TRBV29-1	TRBJ2-3
CASSPPGQGASGANVLTF	TRBV18	TRBJ2-6
CASSPSRAMADTGELFF	TRBV19	TRBJ2-2
CASTPSGGLYEQFF	TRBV7-2	TRBJ2-1
CSASSRNRDNEQFF	TRBV20-1	TRBJ2-1
CASNGIRTSGNNEQFF	TRBV6-5	TRBJ2-1
CAINRIQGRDQYF	TRBV10-3	TRBJ2-7
CASRTQTGVGTEAFF	TRBV6-5	TRBJ1-1
CASSTPRGPSVTQYF	TRBV7-9	TRBJ2-5
CSVEDQGSSFYEQYF	TRBV29-1	TRBJ2-7
CASSYAWELFF	TRBV7-9	TRBJ2-2
CASRWDGFSYEQYF	TRBV6-2/TRBV6-3	TRBJ2-7
CASSVEARDTQYF	TRBV9	TRBJ2-3
CASSTDRRTYNEQFF	TRBV5-5	TRBJ2-1
CASSEGMVDRERLDGYTF	TRBV25-1	TRBJ1-2
CAWTWSAGETEAFF	TRBV30	TRBJ1-1
CASSPSGGEINTGELFF	TRBV12-3/TRBV12-4	TRBJ2-2
CATRGWEDTEAFF	TRBV11-2	TRBJ1-1
CASRTTGNEQFF	TRBV6-5	TRBJ2-1
CASSLDLANYGYTF	TRBV12-3/TRBV12-4	TRBJ1-2